The clone carrying this TCR beta chain was detected ten times or more. The data originate from a study of T cells in Graves' hyperthyroidism and ophthalmopathy. The germline gives CDR1 SGHTA, CDR2 FQGNSA. V lost 1 base to trimming and J lost 5 bases, with 6 bases between them. This CDR3 region has 13 residues. TCR beta CDR3 region amplification was performed from RNA transcripts. TCR CDR3 underwent first-round RT-PCR with the HTBI primer set. Using its own MiXCR run on the multiplex PCR reads, TCRdb lists one record per CDR3 protein. The sample records 150,000 to 200,000 distinct CDR3 sequences, 9.4% being singletons. Hyperthyroidism had been newly diagnosed in patients aged 18 to 65, and its duration was under 2 months. On the basis of clinical symptoms, serum thyroxine and TRAb, thyroid ultrasound and orbital computed tomography, diagnoses were made.

The J gene is TRBJ1-5, the V gene TRBV7-2; D remains ambiguous. Sample: blood. This receptor was taken from a woman between 18 and 29 years old with Graves' hyperthyroidism that later progressed to Graves' ophthalmopathy. CDR3 DNA sequence: TGTGCCAGCAGCTTAGAGTCTGATCAGCCCCAGCATTTT. It is translated as CASSLESDQPQHF.